This T cell receptor beta chain emerged from a study of monozygotic twins with inflammatory bowel disease. No T cells were sorted before total RNA was taken from whole blood. CDR1 is DFQATT and CDR2 is SNEGSKA in the germline V gene (reference sequence). The CDR3 has 16 amino acids. The UMIs contained a 6-nucleotide sample barcode. They were added by template switching during cDNA synthesis. For each CDR3 protein, TCRdb gives one entry from its re-call of the 5' RACE reads, without DNA. The record lists over 110,000 distinct CDR3 sequences, of which the ten most abundant hold 2% to 3%. V gene TRBV20-1 combines with J gene TRBJ1-5; TCRdb designates TRBD1, a call that cannot be tested without DNA. This clonotype was sampled from a human donor with ulcerative colitis or Crohn's disease, or a healthy co-twin of an affected twin (not recorded which). Material: blood. The chain's CDR3 is CSALIGTGGTNQPQHF.